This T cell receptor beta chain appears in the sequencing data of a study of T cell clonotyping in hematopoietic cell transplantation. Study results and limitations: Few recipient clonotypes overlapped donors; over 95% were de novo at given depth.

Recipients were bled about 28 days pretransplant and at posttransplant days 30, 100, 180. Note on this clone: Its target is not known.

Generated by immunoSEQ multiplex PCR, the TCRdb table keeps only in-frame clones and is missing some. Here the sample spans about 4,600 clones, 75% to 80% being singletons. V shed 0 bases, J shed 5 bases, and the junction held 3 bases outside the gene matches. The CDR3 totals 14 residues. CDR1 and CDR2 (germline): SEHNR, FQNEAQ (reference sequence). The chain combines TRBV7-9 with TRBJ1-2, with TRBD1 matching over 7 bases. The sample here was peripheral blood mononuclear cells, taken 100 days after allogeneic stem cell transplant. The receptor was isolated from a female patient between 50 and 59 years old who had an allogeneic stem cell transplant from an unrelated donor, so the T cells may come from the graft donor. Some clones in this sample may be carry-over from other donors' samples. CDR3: CASSLASRGYGYTF. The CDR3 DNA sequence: TGTGCCAGCAGCTTAGCCTCCAGGGGGTATGGCTACACCTTC.